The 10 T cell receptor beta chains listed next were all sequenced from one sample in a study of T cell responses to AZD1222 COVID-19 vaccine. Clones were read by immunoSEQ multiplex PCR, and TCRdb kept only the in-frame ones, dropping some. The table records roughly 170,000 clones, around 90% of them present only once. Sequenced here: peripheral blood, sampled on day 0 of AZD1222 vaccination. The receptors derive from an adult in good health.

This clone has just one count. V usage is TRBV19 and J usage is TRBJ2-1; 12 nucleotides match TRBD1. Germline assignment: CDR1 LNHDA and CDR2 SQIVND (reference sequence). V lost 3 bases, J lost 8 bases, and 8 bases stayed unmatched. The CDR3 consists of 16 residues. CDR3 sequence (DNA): TGTGCCAGTAGTATGGGACAGGGGGCAATTAAGCATGAGCAGTTCTTC. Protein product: CASSMGQGAIKHEQFF.

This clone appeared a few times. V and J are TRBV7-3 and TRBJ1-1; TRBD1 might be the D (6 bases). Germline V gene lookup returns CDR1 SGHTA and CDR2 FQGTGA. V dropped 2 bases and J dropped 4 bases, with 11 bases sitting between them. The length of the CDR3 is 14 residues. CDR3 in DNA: TGTGCCAGCAGCTTAGGGGGGCAGGGCACTGAAGCTTTCTTT. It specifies CASSLGGQGTEAFF.

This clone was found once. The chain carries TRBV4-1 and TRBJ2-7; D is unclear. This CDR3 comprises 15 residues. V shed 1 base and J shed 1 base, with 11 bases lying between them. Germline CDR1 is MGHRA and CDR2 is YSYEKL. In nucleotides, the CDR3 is TGCGCCAGCAGCCAAGCGCCCCAAAGGTCCTACGAGCAGTACTTC. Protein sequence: CASSQAPQRSYEQYF.

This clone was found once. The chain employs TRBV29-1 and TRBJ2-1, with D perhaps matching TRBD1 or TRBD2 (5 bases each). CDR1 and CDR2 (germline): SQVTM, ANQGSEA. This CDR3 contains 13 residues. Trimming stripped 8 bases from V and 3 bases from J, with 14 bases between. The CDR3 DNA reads TGCAGCTTTGGGACGTCTTTCTACAATGAGCAGTTCTTC. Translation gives CSFGTSFYNEQFF.

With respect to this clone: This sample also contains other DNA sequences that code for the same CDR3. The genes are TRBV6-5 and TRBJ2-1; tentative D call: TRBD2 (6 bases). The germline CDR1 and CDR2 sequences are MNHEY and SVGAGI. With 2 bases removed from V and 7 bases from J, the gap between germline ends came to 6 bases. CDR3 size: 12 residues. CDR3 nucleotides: TGTGCCAGCAGTTACCGGGGGAATGAGCAGTTCTTC. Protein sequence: CASSYRGNEQFF.

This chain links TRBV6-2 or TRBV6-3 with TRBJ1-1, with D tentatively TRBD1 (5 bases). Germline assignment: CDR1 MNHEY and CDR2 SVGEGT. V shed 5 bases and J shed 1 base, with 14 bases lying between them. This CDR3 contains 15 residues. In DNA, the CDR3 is TGTGCCAGCAGTGACCGGGACCGTAAGAACACTGAAGCTTTCTTT. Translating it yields CASSDRDRKNTEAFF.

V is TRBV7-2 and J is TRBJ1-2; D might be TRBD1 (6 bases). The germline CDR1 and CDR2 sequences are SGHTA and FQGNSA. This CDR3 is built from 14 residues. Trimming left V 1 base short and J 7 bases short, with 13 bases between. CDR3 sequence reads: CASSLGAGDPGYTF. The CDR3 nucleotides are TGTGCCAGCAGCTTAGGTGCAGGGGACCCTGGCTACACCTTC.

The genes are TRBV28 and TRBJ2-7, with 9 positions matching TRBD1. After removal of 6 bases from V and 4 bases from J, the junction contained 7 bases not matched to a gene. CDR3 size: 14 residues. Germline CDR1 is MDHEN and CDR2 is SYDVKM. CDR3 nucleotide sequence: TGTGCCAGCAGACTCGGGACAGGGCGGTACGAGCAGTACTTC. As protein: CASRLGTGRYEQYF.

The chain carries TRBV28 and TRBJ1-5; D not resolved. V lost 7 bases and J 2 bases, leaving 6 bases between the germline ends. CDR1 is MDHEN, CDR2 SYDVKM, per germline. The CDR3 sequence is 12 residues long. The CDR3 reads CASTVGNQPQHF. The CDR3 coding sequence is TGTGCCAGCACCGTTGGCAATCAGCCCCAGCATTTT.

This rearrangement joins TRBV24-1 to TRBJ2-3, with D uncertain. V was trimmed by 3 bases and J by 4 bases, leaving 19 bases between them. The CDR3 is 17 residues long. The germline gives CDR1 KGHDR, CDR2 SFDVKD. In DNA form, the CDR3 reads TGTGCCACCAGTGATACCCCCAGCATGAGATGGGCAGATACGCAGTATTTT. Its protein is CATSDTPSMRWADTQYF.